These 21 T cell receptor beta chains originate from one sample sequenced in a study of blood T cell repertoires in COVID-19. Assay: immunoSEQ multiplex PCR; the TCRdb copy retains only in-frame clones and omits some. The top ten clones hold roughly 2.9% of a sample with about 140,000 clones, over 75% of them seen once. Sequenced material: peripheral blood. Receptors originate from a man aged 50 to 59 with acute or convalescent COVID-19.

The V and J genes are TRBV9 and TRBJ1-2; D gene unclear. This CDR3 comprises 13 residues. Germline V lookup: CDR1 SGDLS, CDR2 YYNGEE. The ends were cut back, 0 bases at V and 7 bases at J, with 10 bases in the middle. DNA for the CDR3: TGTGCCAGCAGCGTAGCTGAGGGAAGTGGCTACACCTTC. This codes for CASSVAEGSGYTF.

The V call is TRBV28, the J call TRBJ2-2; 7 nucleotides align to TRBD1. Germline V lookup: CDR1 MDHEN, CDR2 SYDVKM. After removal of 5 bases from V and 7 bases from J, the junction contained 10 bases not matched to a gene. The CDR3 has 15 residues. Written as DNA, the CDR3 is TGTGCCAGCAGTCCAATAAACAGGGGCGGCGGGGAGCTGTTTTTT. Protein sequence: CASSPINRGGGELFF. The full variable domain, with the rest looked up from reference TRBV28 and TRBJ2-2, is DVKVTQSSRYLVKRTGEKVFLECVQDMDHENMFWYRQDPGLGLRLIYFSYDVKMKEKGDIPEGYSVSREKKERFSLILESASTNQTSMYLCASSPINRGGGELFFGEGSRLTVL.

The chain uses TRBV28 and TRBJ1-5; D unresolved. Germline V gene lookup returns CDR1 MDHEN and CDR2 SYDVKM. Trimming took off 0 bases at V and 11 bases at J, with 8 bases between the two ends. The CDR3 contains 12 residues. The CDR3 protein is CASSLWGRSQHF. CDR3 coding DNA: TGTGCCAGCAGTTTATGGGGGAGGTCCCAGCATTTT.

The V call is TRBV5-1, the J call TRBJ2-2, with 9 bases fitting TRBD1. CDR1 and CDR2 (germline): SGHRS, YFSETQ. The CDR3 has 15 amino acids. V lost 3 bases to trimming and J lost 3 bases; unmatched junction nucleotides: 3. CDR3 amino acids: CASSWTGAYTGELFF. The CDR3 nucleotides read TGCGCCAGCAGCTGGACAGGGGCCTACACCGGGGAGCTGTTTTTT.

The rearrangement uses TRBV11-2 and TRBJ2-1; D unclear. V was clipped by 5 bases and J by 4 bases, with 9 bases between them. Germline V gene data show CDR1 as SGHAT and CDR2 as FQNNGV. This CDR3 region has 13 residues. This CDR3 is CASSPAPYNEQFF. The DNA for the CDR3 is TGTGCCAGCAGCCCCGCGCCTTACAATGAGCAGTTCTTC.

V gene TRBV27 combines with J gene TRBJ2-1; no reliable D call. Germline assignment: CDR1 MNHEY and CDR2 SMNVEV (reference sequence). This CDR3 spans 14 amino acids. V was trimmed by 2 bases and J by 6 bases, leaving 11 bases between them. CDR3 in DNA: TGTGCCAGCAGTTTAAGGTTCGGCGGCAATGAGCAGTTCTTC. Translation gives CASSLRFGGNEQFF.

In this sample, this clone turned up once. The CDR3: CASSVKSDNSPLHF. In DNA form, the CDR3 reads TGTGCCAGCAGCGTAAAGTCAGATAATTCACCCCTCCACTTT. The chain couples TRBV7-9 to TRBJ1-6; D call uncertain. The CDR3 spans 14 residues. Between the trimmed V and J ends, which lost 5 bases and 5 bases, there was a span of 10 bases. CDR1 and CDR2 (germline): SEHNR, FQNEAQ (reference sequence). Complete variable domain (other parts from reference TRBV7-9 and TRBJ1-6): DTGVSQNPRHKITKRGQNVTFRCDPISEHNRLYWYRQTLGQGPEFLTYFQNEAQLEKSRLLSDRFSAERPKGSFSTLEIQRTEQGDSAMYLCASSVKSDNSPLHFGNGTRLTVT.

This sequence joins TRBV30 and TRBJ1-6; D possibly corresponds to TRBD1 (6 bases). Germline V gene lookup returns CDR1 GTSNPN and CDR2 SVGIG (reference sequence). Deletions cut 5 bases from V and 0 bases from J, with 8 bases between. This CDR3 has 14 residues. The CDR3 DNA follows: TGTGCCTGGGAGGACAGCTCCTATAATTCACCCCTCCACTTT. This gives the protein CAWEDSSYNSPLHF.

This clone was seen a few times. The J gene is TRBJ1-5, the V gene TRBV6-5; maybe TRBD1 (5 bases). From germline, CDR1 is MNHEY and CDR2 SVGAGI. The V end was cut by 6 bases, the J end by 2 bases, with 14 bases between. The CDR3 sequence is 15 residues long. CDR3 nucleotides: TGTGCCAGCAGCTCAGGGTGGTTTGGCAATCAGCCCCAGCATTTT. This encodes CASSSGWFGNQPQHF.

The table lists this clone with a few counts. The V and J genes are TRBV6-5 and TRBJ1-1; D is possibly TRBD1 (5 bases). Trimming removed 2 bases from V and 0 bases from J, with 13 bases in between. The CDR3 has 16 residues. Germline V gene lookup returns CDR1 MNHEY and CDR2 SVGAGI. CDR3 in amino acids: CASSYLAGPVNTEAFF. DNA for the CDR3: TGTGCCAGCAGTTACCTGGCGGGGCCGGTGAACACTGAAGCTTTCTTT.

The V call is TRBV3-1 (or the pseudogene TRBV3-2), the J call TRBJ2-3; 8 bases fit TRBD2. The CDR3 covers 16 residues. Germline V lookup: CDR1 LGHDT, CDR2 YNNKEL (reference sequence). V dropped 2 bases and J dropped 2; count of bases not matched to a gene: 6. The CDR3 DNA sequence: TGTGCCAGCAGCCAATTTTCGCGGGGGGTCACAGATACGCAGTATTTT. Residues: CASSQFSRGVTDTQYF.

The CDR3 is CAWSVLRGLDTQYF. CDR3 nucleotides: TGTGCCTGGAGTGTTTTGCGGGGGTTAGATACGCAGTATTTT. The chain couples TRBV30 to TRBJ2-3; 7 bases agree with TRBD2. The germline gives CDR1 GTSNPN, CDR2 SVGIG (reference sequence). The CDR3 covers 14 residues. V trimming: 0 bases; J trimming: 5 bases; junction bases outside the gene matches: 5.

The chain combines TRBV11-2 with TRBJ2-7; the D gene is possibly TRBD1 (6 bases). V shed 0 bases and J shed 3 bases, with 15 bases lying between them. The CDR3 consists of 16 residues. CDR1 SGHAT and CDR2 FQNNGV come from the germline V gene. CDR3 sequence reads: CASSLDYGTTHYEQYF. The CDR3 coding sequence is TGTGCCAGCAGCTTAGATTACGGGACAACCCACTACGAGCAGTACTTC.

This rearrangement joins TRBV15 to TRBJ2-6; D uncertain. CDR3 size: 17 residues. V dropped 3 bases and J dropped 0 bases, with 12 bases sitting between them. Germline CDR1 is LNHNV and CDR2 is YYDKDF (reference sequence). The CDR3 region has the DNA TGTGCCACCAGCAGTGGTGACTGGGTCTCTGGGGCCAACGTCCTGACTTTC. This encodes CATSSGDWVSGANVLTF.

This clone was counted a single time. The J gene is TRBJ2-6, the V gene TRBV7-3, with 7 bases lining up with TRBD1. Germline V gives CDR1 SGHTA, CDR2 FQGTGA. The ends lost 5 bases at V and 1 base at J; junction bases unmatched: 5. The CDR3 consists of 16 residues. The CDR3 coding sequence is TGTGCCAGCAGCCTCGAGACAGGGTCTGGGGCCAACGTCCTGACTTTC. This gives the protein CASSLETGSGANVLTF. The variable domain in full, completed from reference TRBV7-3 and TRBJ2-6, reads GAGVSQTPSNKVTEKGKYVELRCDPISGHTALYWYRQSLGQGPEFLIYFQGTGAADDSGLPNDRFFAVRPEGSVSTLKIQRTERGDSAVYLCASSLETGSGANVLTFGAGSRLTVL.

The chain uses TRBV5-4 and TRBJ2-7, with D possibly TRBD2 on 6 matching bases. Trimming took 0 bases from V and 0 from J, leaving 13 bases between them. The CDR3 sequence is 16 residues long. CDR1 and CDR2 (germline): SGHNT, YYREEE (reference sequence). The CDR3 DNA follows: TGTGCCAGCAGCTTGGACGTTAGCGGAGCCTCCTACGAGCAGTACTTC. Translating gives CASSLDVSGASYEQYF. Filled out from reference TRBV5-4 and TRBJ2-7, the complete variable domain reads ETGVTQSPTHLIKTRGQQVTLRCSSQSGHNTVSWYQQALGQGPQFIFQYYREEENGRGNFPPRFSGLQFPNYSSELNVNALELDDSALYLCASSLDVSGASYEQYFGPGTRLTVT.

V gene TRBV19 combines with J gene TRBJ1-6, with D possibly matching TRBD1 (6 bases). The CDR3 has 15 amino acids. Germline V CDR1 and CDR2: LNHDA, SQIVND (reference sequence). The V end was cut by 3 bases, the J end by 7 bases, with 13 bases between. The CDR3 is CASSISGVANSPLHF. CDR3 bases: TGTGCCAGTAGTATTTCAGGGGTGGCAAATTCACCCCTCCACTTT.

CDR3 protein: CASSGLHEQFF. The CDR3 bases are TGTGCCAGCAGCGGCCTGCATGAGCAGTTCTTC. V is TRBV3-1 (or the pseudogene TRBV3-2) and J is TRBJ2-1; D not resolved. Germline CDR1 LGHDT, CDR2 YNNKEL (reference sequence). V shed 5 bases and J shed 8 bases, with 7 bases lying between them. The length of the CDR3 is 11 residues.

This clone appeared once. For the CDR3, the DNA is TGTGCCAGCAGTGAAGCTCTCCTAGCGGGATCTCTGTCTGAGCAGTTCTTC. This translates into CASSEALLAGSLSEQFF. The chain is built from TRBV6-1 and TRBJ2-1; 9 bases map to TRBD2. The V and J ends lost 0 bases and 9 bases, in that order; junction bases with no gene match: 12. The germline gives CDR1 MNHNS, CDR2 SASEGT. CDR3 length: 17 amino acids.

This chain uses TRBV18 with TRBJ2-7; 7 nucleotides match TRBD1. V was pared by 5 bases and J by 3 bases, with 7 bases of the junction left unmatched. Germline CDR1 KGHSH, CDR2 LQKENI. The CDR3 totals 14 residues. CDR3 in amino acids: CASSSGTDFYEQYF. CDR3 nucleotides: TGTGCCAGCTCATCCGGGACAGATTTCTACGAGCAGTACTTC.

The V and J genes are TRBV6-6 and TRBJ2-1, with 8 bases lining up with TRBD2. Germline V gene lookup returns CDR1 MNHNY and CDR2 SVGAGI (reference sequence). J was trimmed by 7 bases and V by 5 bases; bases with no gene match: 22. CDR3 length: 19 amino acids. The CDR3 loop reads CASSPPWGLAGKAGNEQFF. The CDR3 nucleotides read TGTGCCAGCAGTCCACCCTGGGGGCTAGCGGGCAAGGCTGGAAATGAGCAGTTCTTC.